The T cell receptor (beta chain) described here comes from a study of control samples from healthy donors and cancer patients. CDR3 length: 11 amino acids. V was cut by 6 bases and J by 4 bases, with 6 bases left in between. CDR1 is SNHLY and CDR2 is FYNNEI in the germline V gene. Clones were sequenced by immunoSEQ multiplex PCR, and TCRdb holds only the in-frame ones, with some missing. The sample has some 11,000 clones; around 94% are singletons. Sequencing input: PBMCs. The chain links TRBV2 to TRBJ1-1; D perhaps matches TRBD1 (6 bases). The sequence came from a man between 70 and 80 years old with head and neck cancer. Written as DNA, the CDR3 is TGTGCCAGCAGCAGGGGCACTGAAGCTTTCTTT. This codes for CASSRGTEAFF. Together with reference TRBV2 and TRBJ1-1, the CDR3 gives the full variable domain: EPEVTQTPSHQVTQMGQEVILRCVPISNHLYFYWYRQILGQKVEFLVSFYNNEISEKSEIFDDQFSVERPDGSNFTLKIRSTKLEDSAMYFCASSRGTEAFFGQGTRLTVV.